This T cell receptor beta chain came from a study of Graves' ophthalmopathy and Graves' hyperthyroidism. This clonotype showed up many times. The germline V gene encodes CDR1 MNHNS and CDR2 SASEGT. V was clipped by 6 bases and J by 5 bases; unmatched bases: 8. CDR3 length: 15 residues. Enrolled hyperthyroidism patients had a new diagnosis, a duration under 2 months, and an age of 18 to 65. Researchers turned away patients with other autoimmune diseases, uncontrolled infections, pregnancy or lactation. Amplification of the TCR beta CDR3 regions used RNA transcripts (as template). An initial RT-PCR round employing HTBI primers preceded a second-round multiplex PCR. TCRdb redid the calling of the multiplex PCR reads with MiXCR, one entry per CDR3 protein. The sample includes roughly 400,000 distinct CDR3 sequences, approximately 15% of them seen just once.

The receptor was derived from a woman aged 18 to 35 with stable Graves' hyperthyroidism. The specimen sequenced was peripheral blood. The gene calls are TRBV6-1 and TRBJ2-2; 8 positions agree with TRBD1. CDR3 loop: CASRDQGARTGELFF. The CDR3 DNA reads TGTGCCAGCAGGGACCAGGGGGCGCGGACCGGGGAGCTGTTTTTT.